The TCR beta chain under discussion was sequenced for a study of OX40 agonist ivuxolimab in advanced cancers. Broader study findings: Within 6 weeks, CD4+ and CD8+ blood T cells expanded clonally at 0.1 to 3.0 mg/kg.

The CDR3 consists of 16 residues. V dropped 6 bases and J dropped 2 bases, with 16 bases sitting between them. Germline V gene sequence: CDR1 KGHSH, CDR2 LQKENI. The method was immunoSEQ multiplex PCR; TCRdb's version includes in-frame clones alone and lacks a portion of them. The sample lists 80,000 to 100,000 clones, approximately 90% occurring once. Prior autoimmune disease or systemic immunosuppression barred patients. Comment on this clone: The antigen remains unidentified.

This chain connects TRBV18 to TRBJ2-2; D might be TRBD1 or TRBD2, each matching 6 bases. The TCR comes from an adult with an advanced solid tumor such as melanoma, head and neck, liver or kidney cancer. Sequenced here: CD4+ or CD8+ T cells sorted from blood, sampled in a trial of the OX40 agonist ivuxolimab. CDR3 nucleotide sequence: TGTGCCAGCTCGCCCGGGGGCGCCCCTAACACCGGGGAGCTGTTTTTT. It yields the protein CASSPGGAPNTGELFF.